Listed below are T cell receptor beta chains from one sample, sequenced in a study of shared clonotypes between healthy human individuals. Repertoires were generated with immunoSEQ multiplex PCR, while TCRdb's copy carries only in-frame clones and drops some. Here the sample spans 2,100,000 or so clones, approximately 95% being singletons. The source material was naive CD4+ T cells sorted from blood. The receptors come from a young man in good health. Each CDR3 is given with its conserved first and last residue. Each record gives: D gene, CDR3 length, J gene, V gene, clone size, CDR3 DNA, CDR3 protein. D genes are given only for firm matches. Clone size is stated in some rows and not others, as once, few, many or a class when expanded.

D: -
length: 14
J: TRBJ2-2
V: TRBV19
size: -
DNA: TGTGCCAGTAGTATCTCCAGGTTGGCCGGGGAGCTGTTTTTT
CDR3: CASSISRLAGELFF

D: -
length: 14
J: TRBJ1-1
V: TRBV11-2
size: -
DNA: TGTGCCAGCACCATATCGGGCCCGGGCACTGAAGCTTTCTTT
CDR3: CASTISGPGTEAFF

D: -
length: 15
J: TRBJ1-1
V: TRBV7-2
size: -
DNA: TGTGCCAGCAGCTTAGAGTCGATTCCGAGCACTGAAGCTTTCTTT
CDR3: CASSLESIPSTEAFF

D: -
length: 12
J: TRBJ2-2
V: TRBV2
size: once
DNA: TGTGCCAGCAACGGGGGGCCCGGGGAGCTGTTTTTT
CDR3: CASNGGPGELFF

D: -
length: 16
J: TRBJ1-2
V: TRBV10-3
size: -
DNA: TGTGCCATCAGTGAGTCTCCGGGACACTCTTCCTATGGCTACACCTTC
CDR3: CAISESPGHSSYGYTF

D: TRBD1
length: 14
J: TRBJ1-1
V: TRBV28
size: -
DNA: TGTGCCAGCAGTTCCGGGACAGCCAACACTGAAGCTTTCTTT
CDR3: CASSSGTANTEAFF

D: -
length: 12
J: TRBJ1-1
V: TRBV7-9
size: -
DNA: TGTGCCAGCAGCTTAACTCAGGGCCGAGCTTTCTTT
CDR3: CASSLTQGRAFF

D: TRBD1
length: 16
J: TRBJ1-6
V: TRBV7-3
size: once
DNA: TGTGCCAGCAGCCTAGGACCTGGGACAGGGAATTCACCCCTCCACTTT
CDR3: CASSLGPGTGNSPLHF

D: -
length: 12
J: TRBJ2-5
V: TRBV10-3
size: -
DNA: TGTGCCATCAGTGAAGGCGAGGAGACCCAGTACTTC
CDR3: CAISEGEETQYF

D: -
length: 14
J: TRBJ1-5
V: TRBV15
size: -
DNA: TGTGCCACCAGCAGAGATAACGGAGCGGGGCCCCAGCATTTT
CDR3: CATSRDNGAGPQHF

D: TRBD1
length: 15
J: TRBJ2-7
V: TRBV6-5
size: -
DNA: TGTGCCAGCAGTACCCCGGGACAGGGATCCTACGAGCAGTACTTC
CDR3: CASSTPGQGSYEQYF

D: -
length: 14
J: TRBJ1-4
V: TRBV5-5
size: -
DNA: TGTGCCAGCAGCTTGCCCTCCTATAATGAAAAACTGTTTTTT
CDR3: CASSLPSYNEKLFF

D: -
length: 11
J: TRBJ1-2
V: TRBV6-4
size: once
DNA: TGTGCCAGCCGGGTAAACTATGGCTACACCTTC
CDR3: CASRVNYGYTF

D: TRBD1
length: 14
J: TRBJ1-4
V: TRBV30
size: -
DNA: TGTGCCTGGAGTGTAAGGCAGGGGGATGAAAAACTGTTTTTT
CDR3: CAWSVRQGDEKLFF

D: -
length: 13
J: TRBJ1-4
V: TRBV7-2
size: -
DNA: TGTGCCAGCAGCTTAGAGTACCGCGTCGGACTGTTTTTT
CDR3: CASSLEYRVGLFF

D: -
length: 14
J: TRBJ2-7
V: TRBV6-5
size: -
DNA: TGTGCCAGCAGAACTCCTGGGGGGGCTTACGAGCAGTACTTC
CDR3: CASRTPGGAYEQYF

D: TRBD1
length: 16
J: TRBJ2-7
V: TRBV11-2
size: -
DNA: TGTGCCAGCAGCTTTGCACTCGGACAGGGGTCCCACGAGCAGTACTTC
CDR3: CASSFALGQGSHEQYF

D: -
length: 14
J: TRBJ1-2
V: TRBV11-2
size: -
DNA: TGTGCCAGCAGCTTACGCCCAGGGTTGGTAGGCTACACCTTC
CDR3: CASSLRPGLVGYTF

D: TRBD2
length: 18
J: TRBJ2-3
V: TRBV5-1
size: -
DNA: TGCGCCAGCAGCTTACAAGCGGGGGGACAAAGATCCACAGATACGCAGTATTTT
CDR3: CASSLQAGGQRSTDTQYF

D: -
length: 12
J: TRBJ1-1
V: TRBV18
size: -
DNA: TGTGCCAGCTCCCGCGGGGAGGCTGAAGCTTTCTTT
CDR3: CASSRGEAEAFF

D: -
length: 15
J: TRBJ2-6
V: TRBV5-1
size: -
DNA: TGCGCCAGCAGCTTCACCGAATCGGGGGCCAACGTCCTGACTTTC
CDR3: CASSFTESGANVLTF

D: -
length: 10
J: TRBJ1-1
V: TRBV6-6
size: -
DNA: TGTGCCAGCATGTCGGTTCGAGCTTTCTTT
CDR3: CASMSVRAFF

D: -
length: 15
J: TRBJ1-5
V: TRBV30
size: -
DNA: TGTGCCTGGAGTGTAGGTCAGGGGAGCAATCAGCCCCAGCATTTT
CDR3: CAWSVGQGSNQPQHF

D: TRBD1
length: 12
J: TRBJ1-2
V: TRBV30
size: few
DNA: TGTGCCTGGACCGACAGGGTCTATGGCTACACCTTC
CDR3: CAWTDRVYGYTF

D: -
length: 12
J: TRBJ1-2
V: TRBV30
size: few
DNA: TGTGCCTGGAGTGGGGACAACTATGGCTACACCTTC
CDR3: CAWSGDNYGYTF

D: -
length: 17
J: TRBJ1-3
V: TRBV18
size: -
DNA: TGTGCCAGCTCACCAGTTGGGGGGCTTAACTCTGGAAACACCATATATTTT
CDR3: CASSPVGGLNSGNTIYF

D: -
length: 16
J: TRBJ2-5
V: TRBV5-1
size: -
DNA: TGCGCCAGCAGCTTGGATCGGGCAGGGTTGCAAGAGACCCAGTACTTC
CDR3: CASSLDRAGLQETQYF

D: -
length: 18
J: TRBJ2-1
V: TRBV10-3
size: -
DNA: TGTGCCATCAGTGTCCTCCTTGGGACGGGCCCCTCCTACAATGAGCAGTTCTTC
CDR3: CAISVLLGTGPSYNEQFF

D: -
length: 13
J: TRBJ1-5
V: TRBV6-1
size: -
DNA: TGTGCCAGCAGTGAAGCAGACAATCAGCCCCAGCATTTT
CDR3: CASSEADNQPQHF

D: -
length: 17
J: TRBJ1-2
V: TRBV19
size: -
DNA: TGTGCCAGTAGTATAACAGCGATCCCTACTTCTAACTATGGCTACACCTTC
CDR3: CASSITAIPTSNYGYTF

D: TRBD1
length: 14
J: TRBJ1-5
V: TRBV6-1
size: -
DNA: TGTGCCAGCAGTGGACAGGGCAGCGGTCAGCCCCAGCATTTT
CDR3: CASSGQGSGQPQHF

D: TRBD1
length: 15
J: TRBJ2-5
V: TRBV25-1
size: -
DNA: TGTGCCAGCAGCCCGGGACAGGGAGGCCGAGAGACCCAGTACTTC
CDR3: CASSPGQGGRETQYF

D: -
length: 12
J: TRBJ2-5
V: TRBV15
size: once
DNA: TGTGCCACCAGCAGACAAAAAGAGACCCAGTACTTC
CDR3: CATSRQKETQYF

D: TRBD1
length: 15
J: TRBJ1-1
V: TRBV5-1
size: -
DNA: TGCGCCAGCAGCCTGGGACAGGGAGAGGGTCGCGGAGCTTTCTTT
CDR3: CASSLGQGEGRGAFF

D: -
length: 13
J: TRBJ2-3
V: TRBV9
size: -
DNA: TGTGCCAGCAGCGTTACTAGCACAGATACGCAGTATTTT
CDR3: CASSVTSTDTQYF

D: TRBD2
length: 20
J: TRBJ2-3
V: TRBV6-1
size: once
DNA: TGTGCCAGCAGTGATAAACAACCGGGACTAGCGGGGGGGCAGTCAGATACGCAGTATTTT
CDR3: CASSDKQPGLAGGQSDTQYF

D: -
length: 15
J: TRBJ2-7
V: TRBV6-6
size: -
DNA: TGTGCCAGCAGGTCCCGGAAGAGGAAGACTTACGAGCAGTACTTC
CDR3: CASRSRKRKTYEQYF

D: TRBD1
length: 14
J: TRBJ2-7
V: TRBV5-1
size: -
DNA: TGCGCCAGCAGCGCGCAGGGGGCCTCCTACGAGCAGTACTTC
CDR3: CASSAQGASYEQYF

D: -
length: 13
J: TRBJ1-1
V: TRBV7-9
size: -
DNA: TGTGCCAGCTCGGGGGGGCGATACACTGAAGCTTTCTTT
CDR3: CASSGGRYTEAFF

D: TRBD1
length: 15
J: TRBJ2-1
V: TRBV27
size: -
DNA: TGTGCCAGCAGTCTCGGGACAGGGATCTACAATGAGCAGTTCTTC
CDR3: CASSLGTGIYNEQFF

D: TRBD2
length: 14
J: TRBJ2-1
V: TRBV19
size: once
DNA: TGTGCCACCCCGGGACTAGCGCTGAACAATGAGCAGTTCTTC
CDR3: CATPGLALNNEQFF

D: -
length: 15
J: TRBJ2-7
V: TRBV7-2
size: once
DNA: TGTGCCAGCAGCTTAACGGCTTCGTCCTCCTACGAGCAGTACTTC
CDR3: CASSLTASSSYEQYF

D: TRBD1
length: 17
J: TRBJ1-6
V: TRBV28
size: once
DNA: TGTGCCAGCAGTGACTCGCGGACAGGGGGCGGTAATTCACCCCTCCACTTT
CDR3: CASSDSRTGGGNSPLHF

D: -
length: 13
J: TRBJ2-1
V: TRBV4-1
size: -
DNA: TGCGCCAGCAGCCATACCCACCTAGATGAGCAGTTCTTC
CDR3: CASSHTHLDEQFF

D: -
length: 12
J: TRBJ2-5
V: TRBV18
size: few
DNA: TGTGCCAGCTCACCGGGAAAGGAGACCCAGTACTTC
CDR3: CASSPGKETQYF

D: -
length: 12
J: TRBJ2-5
V: TRBV30
size: -
DNA: TGTGCCTGGACGTCGGGGGGCGAGACCCAGTACTTC
CDR3: CAWTSGGETQYF

D: TRBD1
length: 16
J: TRBJ1-6
V: TRBV7-9
size: -
DNA: TGTGCCAGCAGTGCGGACAGGGGGACAACCGATTCACCCCTCCACTTT
CDR3: CASSADRGTTDSPLHF

D: -
length: 16
J: TRBJ2-7
V: TRBV28
size: -
DNA: TGTGCCAGCAGTCTGGCGTCGAAAGGGGTAGACTACGAGCAGTACTTC
CDR3: CASSLASKGVDYEQYF

D: -
length: 14
J: TRBJ1-4
V: TRBV6-1
size: -
DNA: TGTGCCAGCGAAGGGATAGGGGGTGGGGAAAAACTGTTTTTT
CDR3: CASEGIGGGEKLFF

D: TRBD2
length: 15
J: TRBJ2-3
V: TRBV7-9
size: -
DNA: TGTGCCAGCAGGGTGGGACTAGCGGGGTCAGATACGCAGTATTTT
CDR3: CASRVGLAGSDTQYF

D: -
length: 10
J: TRBJ2-7
V: TRBV14
size: -
DNA: TGTGCCAGCAGCCCACCCGAGCAGTACTTC
CDR3: CASSPPEQYF

D: -
length: 15
J: TRBJ2-7
V: TRBV4-2
size: -
DNA: TGTGCCAGCAGCCAAGGGCTGTCAACCCCCTACGAGCAGTACTTC
CDR3: CASSQGLSTPYEQYF

D: TRBD1
length: 14
J: TRBJ1-1
V: TRBV5-5
size: -
DNA: TGTGCCAGCAGCTTTCAGGGGGTCGGCACTGAAGCTTTCTTT
CDR3: CASSFQGVGTEAFF

D: -
length: 14
J: TRBJ1-4
V: TRBV12-5
size: -
DNA: TGTGCTAGTGGTGCGGGGGGGAGGAATGAAAAACTGTTTTTT
CDR3: CASGAGGRNEKLFF

D: TRBD1
length: 15
J: TRBJ1-2
V: TRBV7-9
size: -
DNA: TGTGCCAGCAGCCCGTGGGACAGGGAAAACTATGGCTACACCTTC
CDR3: CASSPWDRENYGYTF

D: -
length: 14
J: TRBJ2-2
V: TRBV7-2
size: -
DNA: TGTGCCAGCAGCCCGAGGACTGTCACCGGGGAGCTGTTTTTT
CDR3: CASSPRTVTGELFF

D: TRBD1
length: 15
J: TRBJ1-2
V: TRBV5-1
size: -
DNA: TGCGCCAGCAGCTTGGAGACAGGGACTTGGTATGGCTACACCTTC
CDR3: CASSLETGTWYGYTF

D: -
length: 14
J: TRBJ1-3
V: TRBV10-3
size: -
DNA: TGTGCCATTCAGTCTTCCACTGCTGGAAACACCATATATTTT
CDR3: CAIQSSTAGNTIYF